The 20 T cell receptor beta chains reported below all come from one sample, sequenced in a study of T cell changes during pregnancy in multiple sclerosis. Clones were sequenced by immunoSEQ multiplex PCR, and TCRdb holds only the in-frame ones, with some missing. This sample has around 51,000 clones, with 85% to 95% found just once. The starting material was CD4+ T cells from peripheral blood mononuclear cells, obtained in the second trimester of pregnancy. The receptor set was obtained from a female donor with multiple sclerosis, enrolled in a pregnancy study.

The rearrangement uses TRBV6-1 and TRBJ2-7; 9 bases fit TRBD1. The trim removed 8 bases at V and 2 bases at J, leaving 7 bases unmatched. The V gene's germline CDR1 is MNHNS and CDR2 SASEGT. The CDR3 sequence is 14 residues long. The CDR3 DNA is TGTGCCAGCCTGCCGGGACAGGGACCCTACGAGCAGTACTTC. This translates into CASLPGQGPYEQYF.

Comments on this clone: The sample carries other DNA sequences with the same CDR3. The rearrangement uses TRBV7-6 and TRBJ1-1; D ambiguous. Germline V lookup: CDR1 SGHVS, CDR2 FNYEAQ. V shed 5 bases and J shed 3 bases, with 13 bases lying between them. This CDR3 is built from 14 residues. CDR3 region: CASSERWSHTEAFF. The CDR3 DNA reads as TGTGCCAGCAGCGAGAGGTGGTCGCACACTGAAGCTTTCTTT.

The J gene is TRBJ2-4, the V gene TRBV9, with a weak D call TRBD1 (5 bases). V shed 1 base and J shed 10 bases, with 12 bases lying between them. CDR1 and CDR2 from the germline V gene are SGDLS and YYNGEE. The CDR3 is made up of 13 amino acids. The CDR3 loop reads CASSVMDTGIQYF. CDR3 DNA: TGTGCCAGCAGCGTAATGGACACAGGAATTCAGTACTTC.

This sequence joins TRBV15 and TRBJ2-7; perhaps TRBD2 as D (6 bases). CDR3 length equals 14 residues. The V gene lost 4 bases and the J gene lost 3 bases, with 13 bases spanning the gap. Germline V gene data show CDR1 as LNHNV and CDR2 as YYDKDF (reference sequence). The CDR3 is CATSTPGGYYEQYF. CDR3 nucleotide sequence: TGTGCCACCAGCACCCCCGGAGGGTACTACGAGCAGTACTTC.

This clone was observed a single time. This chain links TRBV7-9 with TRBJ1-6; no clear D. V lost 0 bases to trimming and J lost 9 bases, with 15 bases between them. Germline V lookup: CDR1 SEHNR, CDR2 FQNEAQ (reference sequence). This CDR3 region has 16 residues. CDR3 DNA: TGTGCCAGCAGCTTAGCTTTAGCGAGAGGGAGTTCACCCCTCCACTTT. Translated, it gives CASSLALARGSSPLHF. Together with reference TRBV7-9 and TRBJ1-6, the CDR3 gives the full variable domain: DTGVSQNPRHKITKRGQNVTFRCDPISEHNRLYWYRQTLGQGPEFLTYFQNEAQLEKSRLLSDRFSAERPKGSFSTLEIQRTEQGDSAMYLCASSLALARGSSPLHFGNGTRLTVT.

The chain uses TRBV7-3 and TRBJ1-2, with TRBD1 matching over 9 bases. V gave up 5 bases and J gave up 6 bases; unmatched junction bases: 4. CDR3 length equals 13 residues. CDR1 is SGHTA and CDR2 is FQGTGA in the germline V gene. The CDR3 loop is CASSVTGGDGYTF. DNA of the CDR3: TGTGCCAGCAGCGTCACAGGGGGCGATGGCTACACCTTC.

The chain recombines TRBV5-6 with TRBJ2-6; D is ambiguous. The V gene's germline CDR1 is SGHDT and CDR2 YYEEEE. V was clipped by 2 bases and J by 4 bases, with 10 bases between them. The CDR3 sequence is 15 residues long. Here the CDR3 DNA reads TGTGCCAGCAGCTTTATGGGCAAAGGGGCCAACGTCCTGACTTTC. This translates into CASSFMGKGANVLTF.

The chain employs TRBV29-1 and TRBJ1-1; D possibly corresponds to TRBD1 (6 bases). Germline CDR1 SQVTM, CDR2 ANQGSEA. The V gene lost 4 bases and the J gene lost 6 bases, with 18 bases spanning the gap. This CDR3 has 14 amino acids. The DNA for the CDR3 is TGCAGCGTTGTAAGGGGCGGGGGCGTCGCTGAAGCTTTCTTT. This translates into CSVVRGGGVAEAFF.

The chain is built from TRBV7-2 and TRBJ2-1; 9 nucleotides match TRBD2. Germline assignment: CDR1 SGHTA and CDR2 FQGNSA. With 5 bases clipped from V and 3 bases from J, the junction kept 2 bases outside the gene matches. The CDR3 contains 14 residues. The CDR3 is CASSRGGGYNEQFF. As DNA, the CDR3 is TGTGCCAGCAGCCGCGGGGGGGGCTACAATGAGCAGTTCTTC.

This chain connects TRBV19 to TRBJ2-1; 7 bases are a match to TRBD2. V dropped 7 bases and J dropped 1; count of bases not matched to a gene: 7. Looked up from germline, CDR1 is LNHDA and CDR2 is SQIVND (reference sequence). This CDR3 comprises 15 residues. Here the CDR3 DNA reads TGTGCCAGTACCTTCATGGGACTATCCTACAATGAGCAGTTCTTC. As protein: CASTFMGLSYNEQFF. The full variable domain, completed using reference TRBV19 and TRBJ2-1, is DGGITQSPKYLFRKEGQNVTLSCEQNLNHDAMYWYRQDPGQGLRLIYYSQIVNDFQKGDIAEGYSVSREKKESFPLTVTSAQKNPTAFYLCASTFMGLSYNEQFFGPGTRLTVL.

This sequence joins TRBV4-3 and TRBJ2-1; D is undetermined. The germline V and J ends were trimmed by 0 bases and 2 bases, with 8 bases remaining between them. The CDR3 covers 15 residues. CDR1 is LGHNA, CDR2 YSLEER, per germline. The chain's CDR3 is CASSQDSTAYNEQFF. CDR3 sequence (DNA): TGCGCCAGCAGCCAAGATTCCACAGCCTACAATGAGCAGTTCTTC.

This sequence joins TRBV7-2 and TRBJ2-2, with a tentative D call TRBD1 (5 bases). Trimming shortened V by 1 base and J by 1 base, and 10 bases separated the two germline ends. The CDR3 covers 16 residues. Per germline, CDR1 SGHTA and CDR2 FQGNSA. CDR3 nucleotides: TGTGCCAGCAGCTTAGGGGTAGGGGTGAACACCGGGGAGCTGTTTTTT. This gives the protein CASSLGVGVNTGELFF. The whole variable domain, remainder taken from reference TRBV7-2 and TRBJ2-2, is GAGVSQSPSNKVTEKGKDVELRCDPISGHTALYWYRQSLGQGLEFLIYFQGNSAPDKSGLPSDRFSAERTGGSVSTLTIQRTQQEDSAVYLCASSLGVGVNTGELFFGEGSRLTVL.

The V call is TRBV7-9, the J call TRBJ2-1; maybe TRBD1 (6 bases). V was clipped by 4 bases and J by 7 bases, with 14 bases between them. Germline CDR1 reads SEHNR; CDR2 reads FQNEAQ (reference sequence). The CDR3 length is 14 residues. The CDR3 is CASSYDSQGNEQFF. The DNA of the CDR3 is TGTGCCAGCAGCTACGACTCCCAGGGGAATGAGCAGTTCTTC.

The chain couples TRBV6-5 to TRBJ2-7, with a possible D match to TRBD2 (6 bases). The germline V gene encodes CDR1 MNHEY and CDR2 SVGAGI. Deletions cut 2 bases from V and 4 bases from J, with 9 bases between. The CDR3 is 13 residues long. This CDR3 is CASSYMGTYEQYF. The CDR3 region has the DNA TGTGCCAGCAGTTACATGGGGACTTACGAGCAGTACTTC.

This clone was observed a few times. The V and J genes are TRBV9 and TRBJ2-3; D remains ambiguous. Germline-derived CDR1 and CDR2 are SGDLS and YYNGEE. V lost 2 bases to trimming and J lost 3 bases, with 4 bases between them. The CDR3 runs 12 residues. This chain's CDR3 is CASSVQTDTQYF. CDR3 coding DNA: TGTGCCAGCAGCGTCCAGACAGATACGCAGTATTTT.

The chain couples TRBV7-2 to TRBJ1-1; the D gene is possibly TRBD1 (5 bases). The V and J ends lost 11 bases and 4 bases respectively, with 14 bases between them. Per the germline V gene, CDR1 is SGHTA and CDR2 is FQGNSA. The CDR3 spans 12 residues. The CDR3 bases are TGTGCCGGGCGTGGGGGGGGCACTGAAGCTTTCTTT. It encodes CAGRGGGTEAFF.

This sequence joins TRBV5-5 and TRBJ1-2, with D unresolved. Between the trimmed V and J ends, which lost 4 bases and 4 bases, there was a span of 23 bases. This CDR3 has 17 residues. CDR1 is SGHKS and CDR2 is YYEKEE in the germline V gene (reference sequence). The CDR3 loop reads CASSLQAIYKSVYGYTF. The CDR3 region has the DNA TGTGCCAGCAGCCTCCAGGCAATTTATAAGTCGGTCTATGGCTACACCTTC.

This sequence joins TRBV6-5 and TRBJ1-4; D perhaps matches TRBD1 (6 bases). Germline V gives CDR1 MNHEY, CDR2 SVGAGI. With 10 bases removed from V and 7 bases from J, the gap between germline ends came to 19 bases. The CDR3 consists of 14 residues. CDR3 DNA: TGTGCCACTGAAGACAGGATGAGGGGTGAAAAACTGTTTTTT. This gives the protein CATEDRMRGEKLFF.

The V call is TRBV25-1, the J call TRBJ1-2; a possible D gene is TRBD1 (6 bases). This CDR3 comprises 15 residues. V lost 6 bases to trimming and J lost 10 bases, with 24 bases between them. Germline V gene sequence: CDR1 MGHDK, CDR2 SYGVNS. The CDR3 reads CASSHRDLGGHDYTF. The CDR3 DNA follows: TGTGCCAGCAGCCACCGGGACCTCGGGGGGCATGACTACACCTTC.

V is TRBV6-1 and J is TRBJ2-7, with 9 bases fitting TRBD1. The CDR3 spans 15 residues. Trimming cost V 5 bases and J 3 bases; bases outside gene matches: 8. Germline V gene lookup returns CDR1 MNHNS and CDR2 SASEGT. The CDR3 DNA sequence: TGTGCCAGCAGTAGAATACAGGGGGCAAGCTACGAGCAGTACTTC. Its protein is CASSRIQGASYEQYF.